Below, 19 T cell receptor beta chains from the same sample are listed, as sequenced in a study of T cells in localized non-small cell lung cancer. Sequenced by immunoSEQ multiplex PCR; TCRdb stores in-frame clones only, minus some. The repertoire consists of some 53,000 clones, with about nine tenths occurring once and the leading ten covering 15% to 20%. Sample: peripheral blood, taken before any cancer treatment. The source is a male donor aged 60 or over with stage III squamous cell lung carcinoma.

This chain connects TRBV11-3 to TRBJ1-1; 7 bases agree with TRBD1. Germline V gives CDR1 SGHNT, CDR2 YENEEA. The CDR3 has 14 amino acids. J lost 9 bases, V lost 4 bases, and 11 bases had no gene match. The CDR3 DNA follows: TGTGCCAGCAGCTCCGGCACTCAGACAGGGAAAGCTTTCTTT. Amino acids: CASSSGTQTGKAFF.

The V gene is TRBV9, the J gene TRBJ2-7; 9 nucleotides line up with TRBD1. V was pared by 0 bases and J by 6 bases, with 10 bases of the junction left unmatched. Germline V gene data show CDR1 as SGDLS and CDR2 as YYNGEE. The CDR3 covers 16 residues. CDR3 residues: CASSVAAGQGVGEQYF. In DNA, the CDR3 is TGTGCCAGCAGCGTAGCCGCGGGACAGGGTGTGGGCGAGCAGTACTTC.

This sequence joins TRBV7-8 and TRBJ2-2; TRBD1 or TRBD2 may be the D gene (5 bases each). The CDR3 covers 16 residues. Germline CDR1 and CDR2: SGHVS and FQNEAQ. Trimming cost V 4 bases and J 4 bases, with 16 bases left between them. CDR3 loop: CASSSRDPLSTGELFF. As DNA, the CDR3 is TGTGCCAGCAGCTCTAGGGACCCCCTCAGCACCGGGGAGCTGTTTTTT.

J is TRBJ1-1 and V is TRBV29-1; D remains unclear. Looked up from germline, CDR1 is SQVTM and CDR2 is ANQGSEA. The CDR3 has 10 amino acids. Between the trimmed V and J ends, which lost 4 bases and 4 bases, there was a span of 4 bases. The CDR3 nucleotides read TGCAGCGTTGTTGCCACTGAAGCTTTCTTT. Translation gives CSVVATEAFF. Supplemented by reference TRBV29-1 and TRBJ1-1, the full variable domain reads SAVISQKPSRDICQRGTSLTIQCQVDSQVTMMFWYRQQPGQSLTLIATANQGSEATYESGFVIDKFPISRPNLTFSTLTVSNMSPEDSSIYLCSVVATEAFFGQGTRLTVV.

This clone has a single count. The rearrangement joins TRBV6-5 to TRBJ1-6; 8 nucleotides match TRBD1. The germline CDR1 and CDR2 sequences are MNHEY and SVGAGI. CDR3 length: 15 residues. J gave up 10 bases and V 1 base, and 6 bases lay outside the gene matches. CDR3 in DNA: TGTGCCAGCAGTTACTTCGGACAGGGTGGGTCACCCCTCCACTTT. Protein sequence: CASSYFGQGGSPLHF.

This sequence joins TRBV6-4 and TRBJ2-7; perhaps TRBD2 as D (6 bases). V was shortened by 5 bases and J by 10 bases, with 18 bases between the two germline ends. Looked up from germline, CDR1 is MRHNA and CDR2 is SNTAGT. The CDR3 is 13 amino acids. The CDR3 reads CASSPNFGGVQYF. For the CDR3, the DNA is TGTGCCAGCAGTCCGAATTTCGGGGGAGTCCAGTACTTC.

The chain carries TRBV7-2 and TRBJ2-7; 10 nucleotides line up with TRBD2. The V gene's germline CDR1 is SGHTA and CDR2 FQGNSA. Trimming at V came to 5 bases and at J to 3 bases, leaving 7 bases not matched to a gene. This CDR3 spans 15 amino acids. The CDR3, as DNA: TGTGCCAGCAGCCAATCTAGCGGGGGTATCTACGAGCAGTACTTC. It is translated as CASSQSSGGIYEQYF. The variable domain in full, completed from reference TRBV7-2 and TRBJ2-7, reads GAGVSQSPSNKVTEKGKDVELRCDPISGHTALYWYRQSLGQGLEFLIYFQGNSAPDKSGLPSDRFSAERTGGSVSTLTIQRTQQEDSAVYLCASSQSSGGIYEQYFGPGTRLTVT.

V is TRBV9 and J is TRBJ1-2; D may be TRBD1 (5 bases). Germline V gene data show CDR1 as SGDLS and CDR2 as YYNGEE. The CDR3 consists of 14 residues. V dropped 3 bases and J dropped 6 bases, with 15 bases sitting between them. The CDR3 DNA follows: TGTGCCAGCAGCGCCTCCGGGACGACCCATGGCTACACCTTC. This encodes CASSASGTTHGYTF.

The rearrangement links TRBV10-3 to TRBJ2-2, with TRBD2 matching 9 bases. CDR1 and CDR2 from the germline V gene are ENHRY and SYGVKD. Trimming removed 10 bases from V and 4 bases from J; junction bases left unmatched: 13. This CDR3 is 16 amino acids long. The CDR3 DNA sequence: TGTGCCACCCGACACGCGGGGGGGGGAGGCACCGGGGAGCTGTTTTTT. Its protein product is CATRHAGGGGTGELFF.

This clone occurred once. The rearrangement uses TRBV2 and TRBJ1-6; D may be TRBD1 (6 bases). The germline V gene encodes CDR1 SNHLY and CDR2 FYNNEI. Trimming stripped 10 bases from V and 7 bases from J, with 17 bases between. The length of the CDR3 is 14 residues. The CDR3 spells CAKTTGGLNSPLHF. The CDR3 coding sequence is TGTGCCAAAACGACTGGGGGGCTAAATTCACCCCTCCACTTT.

The chain has TRBV28 and TRBJ2-7, with a weak D call TRBD1 (6 bases). The germline V and J ends were trimmed by 6 bases and 4 bases, with 13 bases remaining between them. CDR1 and CDR2 from the germline V gene are MDHEN and SYDVKM. The CDR3 runs 13 residues. The CDR3 region is CASRSGTSYEQYF. CDR3 DNA sequence: TGTGCCAGCAGATCCGGGACATCATACGAGCAGTACTTC.

This chain connects TRBV2 to TRBJ1-1; D not certain. CDR3 length equals 16 residues. The V gene's germline CDR1 is SNHLY and CDR2 FYNNEI. V lost 6 bases to trimming and J lost 1 base, with 18 bases between them. The CDR3 DNA reads as TGTGCCAGCAGCCCGAGCCCCAAGGTAGGGAACACTGAAGCTTTCTTT. The encoded protein is CASSPSPKVGNTEAFF.

The chain has TRBV4-2 and TRBJ2-1; 14 bases map to TRBD2. Trimming at V came to 2 bases and at J to 7 bases, leaving 4 bases not matched to a gene. Germline V CDR1 and CDR2: LGHNA, YNFKEQ. CDR3 size: 16 residues. CDR3 sequence: CASSQPTSGGANEQFF. CDR3 sequence (DNA): TGTGCCAGCAGCCAACCGACTAGCGGGGGGGCGAATGAGCAGTTCTTC.

The chain recombines TRBV7-6 with TRBJ1-4; TRBD1 might be the D (6 bases). Per the germline V gene, CDR1 is SGHVS and CDR2 is FNYEAQ. Trimming took 1 base from V and 8 from J, leaving 17 bases between them. There are 16 residues in the CDR3. CDR3 coding DNA: TGTGCCAGCAGCTTAGTTCCCACAGGGAAAGACGAAAAACTGTTTTTT. Protein product: CASSLVPTGKDEKLFF.

The genes are TRBV7-6 and TRBJ2-7, with a tentative D call TRBD1 (6 bases). The CDR3 totals 14 residues. Germline loops: CDR1 SGHVS, CDR2 FNYEAQ. V lost 5 bases and J 5 bases, leaving 16 bases between the germline ends. The CDR3 bases are TGTGCCAGCAGCCCCCAAACAGGGTGGAACGAGCAGTACTTC. Residues: CASSPQTGWNEQYF.

The rearrangement joins TRBV7-6 to TRBJ2-3; D tentatively reads TRBD1 or TRBD2 (5 bases each). This CDR3 spans 14 amino acids. Trimming removed 3 bases from V and 2 bases from J, with 9 bases in between. In germline, CDR1 is SGHVS, CDR2 FNYEAQ. This CDR3 reads CASSFTGTTDTQYF. CDR3 DNA sequence: TGTGCCAGCAGCTTTACGGGGACCACAGATACGCAGTATTTT.

This clone was observed a few times. This chain connects TRBV10-3 to TRBJ1-2, with 8 bases fitting TRBD1. Germline-derived CDR1 and CDR2 are ENHRY and SYGVKD. J lost 5 bases, V lost 5 bases, and 4 bases had no gene match. CDR3 length equals 13 residues. CDR3 protein: CAISQGQEYGYTF. The CDR3 DNA sequence: TGTGCCATCAGTCAGGGACAGGAGTATGGCTACACCTTC.

The chain couples TRBV9 to TRBJ2-7, with D unresolved. Germline CDR1 SGDLS, CDR2 YYNGEE. With 10 bases removed from V and 3 bases from J, the gap between germline ends came to 5 bases. The CDR3 extends over 9 amino acids. The CDR3 protein is CAGVYEQYF. CDR3 coding DNA: TGTGCCGGCGTCTACGAGCAGTACTTC.

V gene TRBV11-1 combines with J gene TRBJ2-3; tentatively, D is TRBD1 or TRBD2 (5 bases each). The germline V gene has CDR1 SGHAT and CDR2 FQDESV (reference sequence). The CDR3 loop spans 14 amino acids. Trimming stripped 3 bases from V and 8 bases from J, with 15 bases between. The CDR3 sequence is CASSFDGAQGTQYF. The CDR3 DNA sequence: TGTGCCAGCAGCTTCGACGGGGCCCAGGGTACGCAGTATTTT.